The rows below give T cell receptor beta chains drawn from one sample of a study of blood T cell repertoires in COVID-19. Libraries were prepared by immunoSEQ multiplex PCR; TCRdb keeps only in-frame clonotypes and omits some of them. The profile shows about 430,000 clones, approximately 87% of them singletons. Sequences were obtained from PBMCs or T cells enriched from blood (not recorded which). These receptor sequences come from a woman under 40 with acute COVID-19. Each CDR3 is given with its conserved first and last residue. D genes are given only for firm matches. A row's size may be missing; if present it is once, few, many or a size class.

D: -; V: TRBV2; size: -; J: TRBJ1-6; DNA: TGTGCCAGCAGTGGACAGTCCTATAATTCACCCCTCCACTTT; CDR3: CASSGQSYNSPLHF
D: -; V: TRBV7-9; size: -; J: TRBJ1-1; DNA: TGTGCCAGCAGCTTAGGGCCCAGGGGCACTGAAGCTTTCTTT; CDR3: CASSLGPRGTEAFF
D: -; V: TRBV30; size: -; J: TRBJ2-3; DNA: TGTGCCTGGAGTGTAGCAGGCCTCACAGATACGCAGTATTTT; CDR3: CAWSVAGLTDTQYF
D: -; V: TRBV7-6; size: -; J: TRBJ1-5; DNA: TGTGCCAGCAGACTAGGCCCAGTATTTAGCAATCAGCCCCAGCATTTT; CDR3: CASRLGPVFSNQPQHF
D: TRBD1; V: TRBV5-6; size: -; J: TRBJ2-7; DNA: TGTGCCAGCAGCCAAGGACAGGGTTACTACGAGCAGTACTTC; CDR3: CASSQGQGYYEQYF
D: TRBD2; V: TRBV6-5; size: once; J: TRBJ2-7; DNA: TGTGCCAGCAGTAGCGGGACGACCGGCGAGTACTTC; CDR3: CASSSGTTGEYF
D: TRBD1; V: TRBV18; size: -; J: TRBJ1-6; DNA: TGTGCCAGCTCAAAGGACAGGGGTATGAATTCACCCCTCCACTTT; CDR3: CASSKDRGMNSPLHF
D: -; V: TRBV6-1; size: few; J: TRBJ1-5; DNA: TGTGCCAGCAGTGAAGGGGTAGGGGGTACAAATCAGCCCCAGCATTTT; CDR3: CASSEGVGGTNQPQHF
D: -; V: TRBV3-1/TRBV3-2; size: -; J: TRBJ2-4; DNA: TGTGCCAGCAGCCAGGGGGCCTACAAGAGCAAAAACATTCAGTACTTC; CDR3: CASSQGAYKSKNIQYF
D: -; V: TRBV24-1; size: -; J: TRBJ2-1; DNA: TGTGCCACCAGGTCTACAGGCGATACGGATGAGCAGTTCTTC; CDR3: CATRSTGDTDEQFF
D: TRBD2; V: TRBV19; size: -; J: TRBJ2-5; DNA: TGTGCCAGTAGCCTCTCTTCCAGACTAGCGGGGGGTACCGACCGGGGGACCCAGTACTTC; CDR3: CASSLSSRLAGGTDRGTQYF
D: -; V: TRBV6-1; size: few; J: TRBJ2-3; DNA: TGTGCCAGCAGTGAATTTTCGGCAGATACGCAGTATTTT; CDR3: CASSEFSADTQYF
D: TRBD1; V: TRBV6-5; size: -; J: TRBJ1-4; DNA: TGTGCCAGCTCCCGGGACAGGGGAGAAAAACTGTTTTTT; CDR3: CASSRDRGEKLFF
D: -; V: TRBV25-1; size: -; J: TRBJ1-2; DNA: TGTGCCAGCAGTTTGGGCAGGAACTATGGCTACACCTTC; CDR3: CASSLGRNYGYTF
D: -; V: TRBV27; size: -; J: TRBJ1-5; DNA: TGTGCCAGCAGTCCCGCCGAGTGGAGCAATCAGCCCCAGCATTTT; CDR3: CASSPAEWSNQPQHF
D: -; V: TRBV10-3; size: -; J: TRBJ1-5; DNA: TGTGCCATCGGTGGCGACAGTAGCAATCAGCCCCAGCATTTT; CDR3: CAIGGDSSNQPQHF
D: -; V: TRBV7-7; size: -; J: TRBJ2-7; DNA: TGTGCCAGCAGCCAAGGGGCCAAGGGCTACGAGCAGTACTTC; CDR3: CASSQGAKGYEQYF
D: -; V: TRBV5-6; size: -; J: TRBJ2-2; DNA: TGTGCCAGCAGCTTGCGAGGGGGCACCGGGGAGCTGTTTTTT; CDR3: CASSLRGGTGELFF
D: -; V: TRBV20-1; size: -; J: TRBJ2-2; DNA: TGCAGTGCTAGTCTAAGAGGCGGGACCGGGGAGCTGTTTTTT; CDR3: CSASLRGGTGELFF
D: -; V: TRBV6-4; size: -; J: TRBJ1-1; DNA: TGTGCCAGCAGTGTGAGATGGAACACTGAAGCTTTCTTT; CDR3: CASSVRWNTEAFF
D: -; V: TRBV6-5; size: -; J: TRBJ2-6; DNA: TGTGCCAGCAATTGGCCAGCGTCTGGGGCCAACGTCCTGACTTTC; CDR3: CASNWPASGANVLTF
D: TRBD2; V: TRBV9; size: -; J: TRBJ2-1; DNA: TGTGCCAGCAGTGGGACTAGCGGGGGCTACAATGAGCAGTTCTTC; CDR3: CASSGTSGGYNEQFF
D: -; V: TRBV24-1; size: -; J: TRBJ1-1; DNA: TGTGCCACCAGGTCCAAGGGGCGGACTGAAGCTTTCTTT; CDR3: CATRSKGRTEAFF
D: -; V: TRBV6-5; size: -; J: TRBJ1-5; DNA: TGTGCCAGCAGCCCGGACAGCCCCAATCAGCCCCAGCATTTT; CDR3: CASSPDSPNQPQHF
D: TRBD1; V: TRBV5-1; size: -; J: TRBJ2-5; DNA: TGCGCCAGCAGCTTGGGGACAGGGTATTGGGAGACCCAGTACTTC; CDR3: CASSLGTGYWETQYF
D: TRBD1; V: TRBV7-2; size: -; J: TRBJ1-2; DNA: TGTGCCAGCAGCCCTCAACAGGGGAGAGCAAACTATGGCTACACCTTC; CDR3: CASSPQQGRANYGYTF
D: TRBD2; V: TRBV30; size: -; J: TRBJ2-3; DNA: TGTGCCTGGGGAGCGGGGGGGAACGCAGATACGCAGTATTTT; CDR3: CAWGAGGNADTQYF
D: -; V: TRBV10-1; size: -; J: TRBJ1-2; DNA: TGCGCCAGCAGTGAAAGCCCTGCCGATGGCTACACCTTC; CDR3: CASSESPADGYTF
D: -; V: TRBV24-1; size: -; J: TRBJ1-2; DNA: TGTGCCACCAGTGATCGGGGGGCTTATCGGGGCTACACCTTC; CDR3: CATSDRGAYRGYTF
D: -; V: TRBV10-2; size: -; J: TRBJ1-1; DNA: TGCGCCAGCAGTACCCAGGGGAACACTGAAGCTTTCTTT; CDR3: CASSTQGNTEAFF
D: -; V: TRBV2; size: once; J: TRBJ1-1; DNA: TGTGCCACCCCTGGGGCCACGAACACTGAAGCTTTCTTT; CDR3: CATPGATNTEAFF
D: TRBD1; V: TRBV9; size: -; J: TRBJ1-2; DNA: TGTGCCAGCCGGACAGGACGCGGCGGCTACACCTTC; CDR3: CASRTGRGGYTF
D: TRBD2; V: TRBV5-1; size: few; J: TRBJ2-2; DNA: TGCGCCAGCAGCTTTCTAGCGGGTAGTACCGGGGAGCTGTTTTTT; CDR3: CASSFLAGSTGELFF
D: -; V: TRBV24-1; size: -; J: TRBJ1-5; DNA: TGTGCCACCAGTGACTCGCCCCATGCCGGGGATCAGCCCCAGCATTTT; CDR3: CATSDSPHAGDQPQHF
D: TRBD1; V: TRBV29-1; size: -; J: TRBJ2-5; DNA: TGCAGCGCTCGCGACAGGGGTGCAGAGACCCAGTACTTC; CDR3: CSARDRGAETQYF
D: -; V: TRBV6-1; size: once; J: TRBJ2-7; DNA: TGTGCCAGCAGTGATCAACTCAGGGGACGGTGGGGCTACGAGCAGTACTTC; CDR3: CASSDQLRGRWGYEQYF
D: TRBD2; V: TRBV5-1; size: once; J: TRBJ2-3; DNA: TGCGCCAGCAGCTTGGAACTAGCGGTGGATACGCAGTATTTT; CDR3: CASSLELAVDTQYF
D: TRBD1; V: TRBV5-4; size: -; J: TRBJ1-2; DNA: TGTGCCAGCAGCTTGCCAGGGGGTAACTATGGCTACACCTTC; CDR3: CASSLPGGNYGYTF
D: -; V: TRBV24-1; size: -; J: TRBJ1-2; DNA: TGTGCCACCAGTGATCCTCGGGTCGGGGTAGCTAACTATGGCTACACCTTC; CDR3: CATSDPRVGVANYGYTF
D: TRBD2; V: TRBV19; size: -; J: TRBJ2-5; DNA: TGTGCCACCCGGAGGGAGGGGTTGGAGACCCAGTACTTC; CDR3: CATRREGLETQYF
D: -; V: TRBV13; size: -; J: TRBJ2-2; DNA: TGTGCCAGCAGCTTACGAGGCGGGGGCTCAACCGGGGAGCTGTTTTTT; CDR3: CASSLRGGGSTGELFF
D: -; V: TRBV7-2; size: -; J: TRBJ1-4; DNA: TGTGCCAGCAGCTTAGTTGGGCGGCGGGATGAAAAACTGTTTTTT; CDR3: CASSLVGRRDEKLFF
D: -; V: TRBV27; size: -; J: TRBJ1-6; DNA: TGTGCCAGCAGTTTACGTCAGAGGAGCTCCTATAATTCACCCCTCCACTTT; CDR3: CASSLRQRSSYNSPLHF
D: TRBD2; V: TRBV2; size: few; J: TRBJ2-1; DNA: TGTGCCAGCAGTGCGTACGGGGCCGGGAGGACCCATGAGCAGTTCTTC; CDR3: CASSAYGAGRTHEQFF
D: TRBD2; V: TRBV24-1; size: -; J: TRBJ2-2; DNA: TGTGCCACCAGTGATCTCGGGGGGGCCGTCGGGGAGCTGTTTTTT; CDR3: CATSDLGGAVGELFF
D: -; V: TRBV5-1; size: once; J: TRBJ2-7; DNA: TGCGCCAGCAGCTGGGCGGACGGGGGGCTCGAGCAGTACTTC; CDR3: CASSWADGGLEQYF
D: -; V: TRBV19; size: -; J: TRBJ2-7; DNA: TGTGCCAGTAGTACCCTGCCGCCGGGAGCCTACGAGCAGTACTTC; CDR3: CASSTLPPGAYEQYF
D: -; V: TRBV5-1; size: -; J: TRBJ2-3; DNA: TGCGCCAGCAGGGTAGCGGGCACAGATACGCAGTATTTT; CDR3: CASRVAGTDTQYF
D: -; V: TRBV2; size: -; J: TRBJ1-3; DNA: TGTGCCAGCAGTGAGCTGTGGCAGGGGCTAAAAATTATCTCTGGAAACACCATATATTTT; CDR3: CASSELWQGLKIISGNTIYF
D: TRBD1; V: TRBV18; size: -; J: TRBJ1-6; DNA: TGTGCCAGCTCACCCGTGGACAGGGGGGATTCACCCCTCCACTTT; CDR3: CASSPVDRGDSPLHF
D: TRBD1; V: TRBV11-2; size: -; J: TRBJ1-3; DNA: TGTGCCAGCAGCTTAGGGACAGGGCTCACTGGAAACACCATATATTTT; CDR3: CASSLGTGLTGNTIYF
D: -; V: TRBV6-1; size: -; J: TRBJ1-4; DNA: TGTGCCAGCAGTGATTCTCCGGCGCGGGCTAATGAAAAACTGTTTTTT; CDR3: CASSDSPARANEKLFF
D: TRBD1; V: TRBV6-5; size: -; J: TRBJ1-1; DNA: TGTGCCAGCAGGCCCTCTGACAGGGCCGAAGCTTTCTTT; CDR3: CASRPSDRAEAFF